Following are 7 T cell receptor beta chains from one sample sequenced in a study of blood T cell repertoires in COVID-19 (dated by TCRdb to about 2020). The library was produced with the immunoSEQ multiplex PCR assay. In TCRdb, the immuneACCESS table is reduced to in-frame sequences with V and J assigned. These tables do not hold every clone; where another copy was compared, an unresolved V gene accounts for under half, and the others remain unexplained. The sample profile shows some 230,000 clones; about 80% of them were found once. Around 3% of the sample is in the top ten clones. The source material was peripheral blood. These receptors came from a woman aged 25 to 39 who had recovered from COVID-19.

The V call is TRBV28, the J call TRBJ2-7; a possible D gene is TRBD2 (5 bases). The CDR3 is made up of 14 amino acids. V was cut by 7 bases and J by 5 bases, with 18 bases left in between. Germline CDR1 and CDR2: MDHEN and SYDVKM. Here the CDR3 reads CASKAAKYFDEQYF. The CDR3 DNA reads as TGTGCCAGCAAAGCGGCCAAGTATTTCGACGAGCAGTACTTC. Drawing the rest from reference TRBV28 and TRBJ2-7, the complete variable domain is DVKVTQSSRYLVKRTGEKVFLECVQDMDHENMFWYRQDPGLGLRLIYFSYDVKMKEKGDIPEGYSVSREKKERFSLILESASTNQTSMYLCASKAAKYFDEQYFGPGTRLTVT.

This chain uses TRBV29-1 with TRBJ2-1; 8 positions match TRBD1. CDR1 is SQVTM and CDR2 is ANQGSEA in the germline V gene. CDR3 length: 14 amino acids. The trim removed 7 bases at V and 7 bases at J, leaving 12 bases unmatched. This chain's CDR3 is CSGELGQGGNEQFF. In DNA, the CDR3 is TGCAGCGGAGAACTCGGACAGGGTGGGAATGAGCAGTTCTTC.

V is TRBV5-5 and J is TRBJ2-5, with D maybe TRBD2 (6 bases). The CDR3 runs to 16 residues. Germline CDR1 reads SGHKS; CDR2 reads YYEKEE (reference sequence). The V and J ends lost 4 bases and 1 base respectively, with 17 bases between them. The DNA for the CDR3 is TGTGCCAGCAGCCTGACGATCCCTAGCGTCCAAGAGACCCAGTACTTC. Amino acids: CASSLTIPSVQETQYF.

In DNA, the CDR3 is TGTGCCAGCAGCCCGTACCAGGGTGGCTCCTACGAGCAGTACTTC. Translating gives CASSPYQGGSYEQYF. J is TRBJ2-7 and V is TRBV14; D possibly corresponds to TRBD1 (5 bases). Germline V CDR1 and CDR2: SGHDN, FVKESK. CDR3 length equals 15 residues. Trimming took off 4 bases at V and 0 bases at J, with 13 bases between the two ends. Drawing the rest from reference TRBV14 and TRBJ2-7, the complete variable domain is EAGVTQFPSHSVIEKGQTVTLRCDPISGHDNLYWYRRVMGKEIKFLLHFVKESKQDESGMPNNRFLAERTGGTYSTLKVQPAELEDSGVYFCASSPYQGGSYEQYFGPGTRLTVT.

The CDR3 bases are TGTGCCAGCAGTGAAGCGAGTTATGAGCAGTTCTTC. Amino acid sequence: CASSEASYEQFF. The chain combines TRBV6-1 with TRBJ2-1, with D hard to call. V was cut by 0 bases and J by 8 bases, with 5 bases left in between. The CDR3 is made up of 12 amino acids. Looked up from germline, CDR1 is MNHNS and CDR2 is SASEGT.

This rearrangement joins TRBV10-2 to TRBJ1-2; D unresolved. The CDR3 contains 14 residues. The V end lost 0 bases, the J end lost 4 bases, and 9 bases lay between the germline ends. The germline V gene encodes CDR1 WSHSY and CDR2 SAAADI. The CDR3 region is CASSESLASYGYTF. The DNA for the CDR3 is TGCGCCAGCAGTGAGTCGCTGGCTTCCTATGGCTACACCTTC.

This rearrangement joins TRBV24-1 to TRBJ1-2; possibly TRBD1 for D (5 bases). The CDR3 has 16 residues. Germline V gene data show CDR1 as KGHDR and CDR2 as SFDVKD. The V end lost 7 bases, the J end lost 3 bases, and 20 bases lay between the germline ends. CDR3 nucleotide sequence: TGTGCCACCAGCCAATCAGGGTTGGGTCCCGACTATGGCTACACCTTC. Translating it yields CATSQSGLGPDYGYTF.